This TCR beta chain was identified during a study of blood T cell repertoires in COVID-19. Authors' data handling: The authors estimated nucleated cell counts from reference gene primer amplification. Data came from immunoSEQ multiplex PCR; TCRdb stores just in-frame clones and leaves some out. D and trimming come from the DNA, and the V and J calls and clone size come from that table. The repertoire has approximately 240,000 clones, 65% to 85% of them found once; the top ten carry over 1%. Patients of the Seattle cohort, enrolled during active infection, were followed longitudinally. Germline V gene lookup returns CDR1 MNHEY and CDR2 SMNVEV (reference sequence). The CDR3 is 14 amino acids. The V segment lost 6 bases and the J segment 2 bases; nucleotides outside the gene matches: 4.

The sequence was obtained from a woman aged 25 to 45 with COVID-19, enrolled during active disease. Sequencing was performed on peripheral blood. The rearrangement uses TRBV27 and TRBJ2-7; 10 bases align to TRBD1. CDR3 sequence: CASSRGTGAYEQYF. The CDR3 DNA follows: TGTGCCAGCAGCCGCGGGACAGGGGCCTACGAGCAGTACTTC.